The rows below give T cell receptor beta chains drawn from one sample of a study of shared clonotypes between healthy human individuals. Some clones are missing from TCRdb's copy, which holds only in-frame ones; the method was immunoSEQ multiplex PCR. The sample holds 2 million to 2.5 million clones; roughly 93% are singletons and the top ten take about 0.41%. The sequenced sample was naive CD4+ T cells from PBMCs. These receptors all stem from a man younger than 30 in good health. Some clones in this sample may be carry-over from other donors' samples. Each CDR3 is given with its conserved first and last residue. The D gene is left open where the match is weak. Not every row has a clone size; where given, it reads once, few, many or a size class.

V,D,size,J,CDR3,DNA
TRBV5-1,-,-,TRBJ2-7,CASSLDTTLTGEQYF,TGCGCCAGCAGCCTGGACACTACCCTTACGGGCGAGCAGTACTTC
TRBV10-3,-,few,TRBJ1-1,CAISSLEGKAFF,TGTGCCATCAGCTCCCTTGAGGGAAAAGCTTTCTTT
TRBV29-1,-,-,TRBJ2-2,CSVEGTSANTGELFF,TGCAGCGTTGAGGGGACGTCCGCGAACACCGGGGAGCTGTTTTTT
TRBV11-3,-,-,TRBJ2-7,CASSLGTGTREQYF,TGTGCCAGCAGCTTAGGAACAGGTACTCGGGAGCAGTACTTC
TRBV5-4,TRBD1,-,TRBJ1-4,CASSVQGNNEKLFF,TGTGCCAGCAGCGTACAGGGGAATAATGAAAAACTGTTTTTT
TRBV5-1,-,-,TRBJ2-5,CASSSLSETQYF,TGCGCCAGCAGCTCACTGTCGGAGACCCAGTACTTC
TRBV5-4,TRBD2,-,TRBJ2-7,CASSTGTSGRAHEQYF,TGTGCCAGCAGCACTGGGACTAGCGGGAGGGCCCACGAGCAGTACTTC
TRBV29-1,-,-,TRBJ1-1,CSVDLGTEAFF,TGCAGCGTTGACTTGGGAACTGAAGCTTTCTTT
TRBV27,-,-,TRBJ1-2,CASSLRGSSYGYTF,TGTGCCAGCAGTTTGCGGGGGTCTAGCTATGGCTACACCTTC
TRBV9,-,-,TRBJ2-5,CASSRALQETQYF,TGTGCCAGCAGCAGGGCCCTACAAGAGACCCAGTACTTC